This T cell receptor beta chain was found in a study of glioma-infiltrating T cells. About the research overall: Low-grade gliomas were grade II; glioblastomas were grade IV at initial diagnosis. Study-wide points: A blood CDR3 motif signature was depleted in highly divergent patients. Gliomas, especially low-grade, showed above-expected tissue-blood divergence; non-neoplastic patients showed below. Tissue and blood shared very few CDR3 sequences.

The CDR3 runs to 13 residues. With 8 bases clipped from V and 6 bases from J, the junction kept 6 bases outside the gene matches. The iRepertoire nested amplicon-rescue multiplex PCR amplified TCR alpha and beta CDR3s from RNA. Via MiXCR, TCRdb re-called the multiplex PCR reads, giving one row per CDR3 protein. The repertoire holds more than 350,000 distinct CDR3 sequences, with around 38% as singletons. This clonotype was detected a few times. Its target is unknown. Input material: glioma tissue, nonneoplastic brain tissue, or PBMCs (not recorded which). The clonotype comes from a human donor with low-grade glioma or glioblastoma, undergoing nonglioma brain surgery, or in good health (not recorded which). The chain links TRBV12-3 or TRBV12-4 to TRBJ2-1; 8 bases match TRBD1. The CDR3 protein is CASVSTGGNEQFF. DNA for the CDR3: TGTGCCAGCGTATCTACAGGGGGCAATGAGCAGTTCTTC.